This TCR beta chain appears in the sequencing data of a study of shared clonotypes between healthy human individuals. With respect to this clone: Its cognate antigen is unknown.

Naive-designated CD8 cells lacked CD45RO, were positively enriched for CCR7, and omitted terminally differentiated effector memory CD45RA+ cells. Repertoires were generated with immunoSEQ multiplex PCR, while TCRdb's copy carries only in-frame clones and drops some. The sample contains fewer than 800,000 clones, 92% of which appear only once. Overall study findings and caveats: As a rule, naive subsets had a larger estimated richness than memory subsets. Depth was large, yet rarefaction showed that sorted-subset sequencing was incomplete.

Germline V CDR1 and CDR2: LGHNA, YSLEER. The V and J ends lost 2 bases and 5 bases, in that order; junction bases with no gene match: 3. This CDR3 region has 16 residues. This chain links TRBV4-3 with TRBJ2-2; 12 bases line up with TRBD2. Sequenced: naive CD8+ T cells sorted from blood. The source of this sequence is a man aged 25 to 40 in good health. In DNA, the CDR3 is TGCGCCAGCAGCCAACTAGCGGGAGGGTTTACCGGGGAGCTGTTTTTT. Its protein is CASSQLAGGFTGELFF.